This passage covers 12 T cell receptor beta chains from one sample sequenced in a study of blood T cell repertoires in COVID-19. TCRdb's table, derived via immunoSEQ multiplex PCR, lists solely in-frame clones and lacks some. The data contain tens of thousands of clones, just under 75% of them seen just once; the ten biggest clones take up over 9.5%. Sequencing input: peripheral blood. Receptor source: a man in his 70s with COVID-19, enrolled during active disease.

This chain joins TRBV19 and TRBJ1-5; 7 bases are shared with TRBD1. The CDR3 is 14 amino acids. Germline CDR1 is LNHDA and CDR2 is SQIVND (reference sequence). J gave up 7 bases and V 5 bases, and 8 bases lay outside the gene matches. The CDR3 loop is CASSSTGTNQPQHF. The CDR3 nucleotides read TGTGCCAGTAGTTCGACAGGGACGAACCAGCCCCAGCATTTT.

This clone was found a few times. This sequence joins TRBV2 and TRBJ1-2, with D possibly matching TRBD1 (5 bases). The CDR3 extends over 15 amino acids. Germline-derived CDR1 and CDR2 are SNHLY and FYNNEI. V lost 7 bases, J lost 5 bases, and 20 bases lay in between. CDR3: CASTSGLGGGYGYTF. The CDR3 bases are TGTGCCAGCACCTCAGGGTTGGGGGGAGGATATGGCTACACCTTC. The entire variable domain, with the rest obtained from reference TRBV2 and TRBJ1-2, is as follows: EPEVTQTPSHQVTQMGQEVILRCVPISNHLYFYWYRQILGQKVEFLVSFYNNEISEKSEIFDDQFSVERPDGSNFTLKIRSTKLEDSAMYFCASTSGLGGGYGYTFGSGTRLTVV.

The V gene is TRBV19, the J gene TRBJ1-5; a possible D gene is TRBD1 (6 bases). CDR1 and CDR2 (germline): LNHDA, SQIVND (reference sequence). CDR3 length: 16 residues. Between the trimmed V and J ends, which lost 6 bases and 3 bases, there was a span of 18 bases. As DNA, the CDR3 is TGTGCCAGTAGGGTCCTTGGGACAAGTAACAATCAGCCCCAGCATTTT. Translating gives CASRVLGTSNNQPQHF. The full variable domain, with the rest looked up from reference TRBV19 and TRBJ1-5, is DGGITQSPKYLFRKEGQNVTLSCEQNLNHDAMYWYRQDPGQGLRLIYYSQIVNDFQKGDIAEGYSVSREKKESFPLTVTSAQKNPTAFYLCASRVLGTSNNQPQHFGDGTRLSIL.

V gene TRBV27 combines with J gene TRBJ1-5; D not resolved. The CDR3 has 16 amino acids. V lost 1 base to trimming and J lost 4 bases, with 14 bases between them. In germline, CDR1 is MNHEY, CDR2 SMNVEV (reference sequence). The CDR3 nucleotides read TGTGCCAGCAGTTTATTGGGGAGGTCTAGGAATCAGCCCCAGCATTTT. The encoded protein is CASSLLGRSRNQPQHF.

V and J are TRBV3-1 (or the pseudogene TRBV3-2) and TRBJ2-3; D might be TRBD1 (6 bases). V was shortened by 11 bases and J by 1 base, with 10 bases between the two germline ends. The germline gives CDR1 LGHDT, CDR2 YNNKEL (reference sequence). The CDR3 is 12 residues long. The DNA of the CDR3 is TGTGCCGCAGGGGATGGCACAGATACGCAGTATTTT. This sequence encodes CAAGDGTDTQYF.

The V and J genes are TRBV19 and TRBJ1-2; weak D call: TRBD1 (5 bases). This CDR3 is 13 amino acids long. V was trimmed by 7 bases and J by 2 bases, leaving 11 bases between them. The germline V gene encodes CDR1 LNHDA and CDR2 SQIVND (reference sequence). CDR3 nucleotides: TGTGCCAGTACCCCGGCAGGGAACTATGGCTACACCTTC. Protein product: CASTPAGNYGYTF.

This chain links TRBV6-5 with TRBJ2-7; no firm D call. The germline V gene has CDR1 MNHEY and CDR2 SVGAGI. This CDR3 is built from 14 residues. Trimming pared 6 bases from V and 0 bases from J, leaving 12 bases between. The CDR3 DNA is TGTGCCAGCAGCACGGAACGAGGCTCCTACGAGCAGTACTTC. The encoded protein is CASSTERGSYEQYF.

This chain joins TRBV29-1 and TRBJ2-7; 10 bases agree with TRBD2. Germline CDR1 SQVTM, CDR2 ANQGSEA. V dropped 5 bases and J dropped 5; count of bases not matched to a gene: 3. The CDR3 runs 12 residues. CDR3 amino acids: CSVRLAGDEQYF. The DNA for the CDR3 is TGCAGCGTTAGGCTAGCGGGAGACGAGCAGTACTTC.

CDR3 loop: CAISENHRQGGEKLFF. CDR3 bases: TGTGCCATCAGTGAGAACCACAGACAGGGAGGTGAAAAACTGTTTTTT. The chain uses TRBV10-3 and TRBJ1-4; TRBD1 aligns across 7 bases. This CDR3 contains 16 residues. Germline CDR1 and CDR2: ENHRY and SYGVKD. Trimming took 2 bases from V and 7 from J; bases not matched to a gene: 10.

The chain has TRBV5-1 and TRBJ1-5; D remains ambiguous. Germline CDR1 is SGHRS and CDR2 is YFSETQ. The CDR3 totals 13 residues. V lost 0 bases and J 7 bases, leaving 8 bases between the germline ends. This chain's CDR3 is CASSLAPSQPQHF. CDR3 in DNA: TGCGCCAGCAGCTTGGCCCCCTCCCAGCCCCAGCATTTT.

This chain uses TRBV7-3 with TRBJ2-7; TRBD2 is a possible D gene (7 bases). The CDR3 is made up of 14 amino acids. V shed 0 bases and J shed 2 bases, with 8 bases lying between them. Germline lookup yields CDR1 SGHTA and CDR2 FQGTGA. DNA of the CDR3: TGTGCCAGCAGCTTAACAGGGGGGGCCTACGAGCAGTACTTC. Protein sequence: CASSLTGGAYEQYF. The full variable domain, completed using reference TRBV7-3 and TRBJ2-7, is GAGVSQTPSNKVTEKGKYVELRCDPISGHTALYWYRQSLGQGPEFLIYFQGTGAADDSGLPNDRFFAVRPEGSVSTLKIQRTERGDSAVYLCASSLTGGAYEQYFGPGTRLTVT.

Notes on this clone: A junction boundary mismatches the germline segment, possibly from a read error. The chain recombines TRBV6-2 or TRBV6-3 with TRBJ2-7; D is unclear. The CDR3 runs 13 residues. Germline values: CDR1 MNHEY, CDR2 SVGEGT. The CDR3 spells CASSDSYSYEQYF. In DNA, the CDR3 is TGTGCCAGCAGTGACTCCTATTCCTACGAGCAGTACTTC.